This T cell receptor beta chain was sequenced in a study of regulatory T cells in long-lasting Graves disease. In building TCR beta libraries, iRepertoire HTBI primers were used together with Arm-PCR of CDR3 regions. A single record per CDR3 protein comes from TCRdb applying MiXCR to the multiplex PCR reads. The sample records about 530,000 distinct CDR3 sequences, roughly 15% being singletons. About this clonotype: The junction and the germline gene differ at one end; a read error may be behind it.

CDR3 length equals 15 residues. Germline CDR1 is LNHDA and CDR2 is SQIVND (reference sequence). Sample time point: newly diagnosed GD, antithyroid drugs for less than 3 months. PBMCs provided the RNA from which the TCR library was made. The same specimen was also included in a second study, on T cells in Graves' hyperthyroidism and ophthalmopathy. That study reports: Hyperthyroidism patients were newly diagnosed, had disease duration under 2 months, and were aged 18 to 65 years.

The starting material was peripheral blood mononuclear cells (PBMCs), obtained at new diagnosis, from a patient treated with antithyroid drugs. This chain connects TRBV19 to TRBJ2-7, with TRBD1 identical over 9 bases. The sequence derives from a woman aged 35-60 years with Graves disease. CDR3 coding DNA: TGTGCCAGTAGTATAACCGGGACAGGGTCCTATGAGCAGTACTTC. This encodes CASSITGTGSYEQYF.